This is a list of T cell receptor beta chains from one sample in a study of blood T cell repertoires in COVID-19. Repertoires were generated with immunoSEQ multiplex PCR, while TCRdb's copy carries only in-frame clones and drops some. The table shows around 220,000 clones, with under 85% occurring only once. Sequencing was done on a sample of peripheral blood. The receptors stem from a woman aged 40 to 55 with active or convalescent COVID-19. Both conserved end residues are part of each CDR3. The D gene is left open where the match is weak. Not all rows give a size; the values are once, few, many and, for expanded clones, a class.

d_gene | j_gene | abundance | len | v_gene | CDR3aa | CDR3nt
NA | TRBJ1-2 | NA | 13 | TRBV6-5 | CASRESGVYGYTF | TGTGCCAGCCGAGAGTCGGGGGTCTATGGCTACACCTTC
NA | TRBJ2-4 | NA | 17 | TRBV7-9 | CASSLNAPGFSKNIQYF | TGTGCCAGCAGCTTAAACGCCCCAGGGTTTTCCAAAAACATTCAGTACTTC
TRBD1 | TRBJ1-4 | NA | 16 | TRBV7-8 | CASSPRVGQGTRGLFF | TGTGCCAGCAGCCCCAGGGTGGGACAGGGGACTCGGGGACTGTTTTTT
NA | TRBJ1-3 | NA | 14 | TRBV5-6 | CASRGTGLGNTIYF | TGTGCCAGCAGGGGAACAGGGCTTGGAAACACCATATATTTT
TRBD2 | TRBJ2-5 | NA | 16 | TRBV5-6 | CASSLEASGVGETQYF | TGTGCCAGCAGCTTGGAGGCCAGCGGGGTGGGGGAGACCCAGTACTTC
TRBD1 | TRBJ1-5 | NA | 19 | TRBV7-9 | CASSSGRTGALHSNQPQHF | TGTGCCAGCAGCTCAGGACGGACAGGGGCCCTCCATAGCAATCAGCCCCAGCATTTT
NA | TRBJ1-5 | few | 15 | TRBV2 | CASRALTGRNQPQHF | TGTGCCAGCAGGGCCTTGACAGGACGCAATCAGCCCCAGCATTTT
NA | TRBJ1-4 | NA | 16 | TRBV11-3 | CASSLYRRERNEKLFF | TGTGCCAGCAGCTTATACCGCAGGGAAAGAAATGAAAAACTGTTTTTT
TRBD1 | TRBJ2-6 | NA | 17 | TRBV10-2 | CASSDGVTGFGANVLTF | TGCGCCAGCAGTGATGGGGTGACAGGGTTCGGGGCCAACGTCCTGACTTTC
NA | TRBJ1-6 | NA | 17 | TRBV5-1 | CASSLAAGSKQNSPLHF | TGCGCCAGCAGCTTGGCCGCAGGGTCTAAACAAAATTCACCCCTCCACTTT
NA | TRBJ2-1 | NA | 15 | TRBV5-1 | CASSPGGGGNNEQFF | TGCGCCAGCAGCCCGGGGGGCGGGGGAAACAATGAGCAGTTCTTC
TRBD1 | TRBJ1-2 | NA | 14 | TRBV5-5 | CASSLLGQGLGYTF | TGTGCCAGCAGCTTGCTAGGACAGGGCCTTGGCTACACCTTC
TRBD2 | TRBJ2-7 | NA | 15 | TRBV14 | CASSRRTSGAYEQYF | TGTGCCAGCAGTCGGAGGACTAGCGGGGCCTACGAGCAGTACTTC
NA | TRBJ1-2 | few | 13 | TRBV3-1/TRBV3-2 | CASSQRVHYGYTF | TGTGCCAGCAGCCAACGGGTTCACTATGGCTACACCTTC
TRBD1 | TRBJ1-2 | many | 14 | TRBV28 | CASSTPGQALGYTF | TGTGCCAGCAGCACTCCGGGACAGGCCTTGGGCTACACCTTC
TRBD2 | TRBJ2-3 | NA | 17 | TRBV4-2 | CASSQAGSGGSSDTQYF | TGTGCCAGCAGCCAAGCGGGTAGCGGGGGGAGTTCAGATACGCAGTATTTT
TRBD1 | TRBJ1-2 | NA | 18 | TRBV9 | CASSVAPGSSDRGDGYTF | TGTGCCAGCAGCGTAGCGCCAGGAAGTTCGGACAGGGGCGATGGCTACACCTTC
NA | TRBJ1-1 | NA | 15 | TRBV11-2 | CASSAGLFSSAEAFF | TGTGCCAGCAGCGCCGGACTCTTTTCCAGCGCTGAAGCTTTCTTT
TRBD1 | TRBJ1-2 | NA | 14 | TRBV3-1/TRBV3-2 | CASSPTGAVYGYTF | TGTGCCAGCAGCCCCACAGGGGCCGTCTATGGCTACACCTTC
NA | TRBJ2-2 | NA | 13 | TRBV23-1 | CASSQPGIGELFF | TGCGCCAGCAGTCAACCCGGGATCGGGGAGCTGTTTTTT
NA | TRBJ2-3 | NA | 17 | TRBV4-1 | CASSQDGRGFGTDTQYF | TGCGCCAGCAGCCAAGATGGGCGGGGATTCGGCACAGATACGCAGTATTTT
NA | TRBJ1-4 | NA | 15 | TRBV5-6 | CASSSQTELNEKLFF | TGTGCCAGCAGCTCACAGACAGAACTTAATGAAAAACTGTTTTTT
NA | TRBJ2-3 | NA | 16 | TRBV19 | CASSKTGHLITDTQYF | TGTGCCAGTAGTAAAACGGGACACCTAATCACAGATACGCAGTATTTT
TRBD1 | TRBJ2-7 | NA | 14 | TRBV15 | CATSRETGLYEQYF | TGTGCCACCAGCAGAGAGACAGGGCTGTACGAGCAGTACTTC
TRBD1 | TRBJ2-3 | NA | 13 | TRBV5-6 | CASAPWGQDTQYF | TGTGCCAGCGCCCCATGGGGACAGGACACGCAGTATTTT
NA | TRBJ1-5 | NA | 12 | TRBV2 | CASTSVSQPQHF | TGTGCCAGCACCTCGGTTAGTCAGCCCCAGCATTTT
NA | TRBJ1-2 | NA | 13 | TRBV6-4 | CASSDSGRFGYTF | TGTGCCAGCAGTGACTCAGGCAGGTTTGGCTACACCTTC
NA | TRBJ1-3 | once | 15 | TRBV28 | CASSASLGGANTIYF | TGTGCCAGCAGTGCTTCTTTGGGGGGGGCAAACACCATATATTTT
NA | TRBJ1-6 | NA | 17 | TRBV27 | CASSVYQGPSYNSPLHF | TGTGCCAGCAGTGTATACCAGGGTCCCTCTTATAATTCACCCCTCCACTTT
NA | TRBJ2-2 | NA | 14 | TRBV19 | CASRSRDITGELFF | TGTGCCAGTAGGAGCCGGGACATAACCGGGGAGCTGTTTTTT
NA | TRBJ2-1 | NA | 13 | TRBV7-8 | CASSRATGDEQFF | TGTGCCAGCAGCAGGGCCACGGGGGATGAGCAGTTCTTC
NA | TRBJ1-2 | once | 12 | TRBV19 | CASRRSGYGYTF | TGTGCCAGTAGGAGGTCGGGCTATGGCTACACCTTC
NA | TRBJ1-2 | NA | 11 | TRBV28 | CASSQGWGYTF | TGTGCCAGCAGCCAGGGGTGGGGCTACACCTTC
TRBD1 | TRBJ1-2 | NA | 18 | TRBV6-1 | CASSEGLGTGRGSYGYTF | TGTGCCAGCAGCGAAGGGTTAGGGACAGGGAGGGGTAGCTATGGCTACACCTTC
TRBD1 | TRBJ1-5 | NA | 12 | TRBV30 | CAWSGQGQPQHF | TGTGCCTGGAGTGGACAGGGTCAGCCCCAGCATTTT